The 21 T cell receptor beta chains below all came from one sample that was sequenced in a study of cytomegalovirus exposure and HLA in healthy donors (TCRdb year 2017). The library came from the immunoSEQ multiplex PCR assay. For the multiplex PCR, a mixture combining 60 forward primers for TCR Vbeta segments and 13 reverse primers for TCR Jbeta segments was used. TCRdb carries this immuneACCESS record with in-frame sequences only. Its versions omit some clonotypes, under half of them owing to an unresolved V gene in the studies checked, with the rest unexplained. Counted in this sample were 90,000 to 110,000 clones; 55% to 75% of them appeared once. 5.4% of the sample is taken by the ten largest. The sample was PBMCs. The receptors were sampled from a woman in her 70s in good health and CMV-seropositive.

The chain joins TRBV25-1 to TRBJ2-3; 8 nucleotides agree with TRBD2. This CDR3 spans 17 amino acids. Looked up from germline, CDR1 is MGHDK and CDR2 is SYGVNS. V lost 6 bases and J lost 0; bases outside the gene matches: 11. The CDR3 here is CASRQTTSGGSTDTQYF. The CDR3 bases are TGTGCCAGCAGACAGACAACCAGCGGGGGTAGCACAGATACGCAGTATTTT.

V is TRBV29-1 and J is TRBJ1-5; 12 bases agree with TRBD1. The J segment lost 1 base and the V segment lost 5 bases, leaving 9 bases of the junction unmatched. Germline V gene sequence: CDR1 SQVTM, CDR2 ANQGSEA. This CDR3 region has 17 residues. This CDR3 reads CSVTGTGGGGSNQPQHF. The CDR3 DNA sequence: TGCAGCGTTACTGGGACAGGGGGCGGGGGGAGCAATCAGCCCCAGCATTTT.

This chain joins TRBV11-2 and TRBJ1-1; D remains unclear. Trimming left V 2 bases short and J 4 bases short, with 17 bases between. Germline values: CDR1 SGHAT, CDR2 FQNNGV. The CDR3 extends over 16 amino acids. The CDR3 DNA reads TGTGCCAGCAGCTTAAGCGGGGTGTTGGAGGGCACTGAAGCTTTCTTT. It translates to CASSLSGVLEGTEAFF.

This clone came up a few times. This rearrangement joins TRBV9 to TRBJ1-2; 8 bases match TRBD1. Losses at the gene ends were 0 bases for V and 3 bases for J; bases not matched to a gene: 10. This CDR3 has 17 amino acids. Germline-derived CDR1 and CDR2 are SGDLS and YYNGEE. The CDR3 coding sequence is TGTGCCAGCAGCGTAGGGGGGGCAGGGGGCGCCTACTATGGCTACACCTTC. Protein sequence: CASSVGGAGGAYYGYTF.

This clone was detected once. This rearrangement joins TRBV19 to TRBJ1-5; 7 bases agree with TRBD1. Germline V gene data show CDR1 as LNHDA and CDR2 as SQIVND (reference sequence). The CDR3 length is 16 residues. Trimming at V came to 6 bases and at J to 7 bases, leaving 15 bases not matched to a gene. The CDR3 DNA sequence: TGTGCCAGTAGACCCGTCGGAGGGGGCGCTGGGCAGCCCCAGCATTTT. Translation: CASRPVGGGAGQPQHF. Full variable domain (outside the CDR3, taken from reference TRBV19 and TRBJ1-5): DGGITQSPKYLFRKEGQNVTLSCEQNLNHDAMYWYRQDPGQGLRLIYYSQIVNDFQKGDIAEGYSVSREKKESFPLTVTSAQKNPTAFYLCASRPVGGGAGQPQHFGDGTRLSIL.

The CDR3 sequence: CASTVDRAATEAFF. As DNA, the CDR3 is TGTGCCAGCACCGTGGACAGGGCGGCCACTGAAGCTTTCTTT. V is TRBV2 and J is TRBJ1-1, with 8 bases lining up with TRBD1. Trimming took 7 bases from V and 4 from J; bases not matched to a gene: 8. CDR3 length equals 14 residues. Germline values: CDR1 SNHLY, CDR2 FYNNEI.

This clone was seen only once. This sequence joins TRBV2 and TRBJ2-7; 7 nucleotides match TRBD1. The J segment lost 0 bases and the V segment lost 6 bases, leaving 8 bases of the junction unmatched. CDR1 SNHLY and CDR2 FYNNEI come from the germline V gene. The CDR3 length is 15 residues. The CDR3 sequence is CASRVNRGISYEQYF. Written as DNA, the CDR3 is TGTGCCAGCAGGGTAAACAGGGGAATCTCCTACGAGCAGTACTTC.

This clone was observed a handful of times. This chain connects TRBV5-4 to TRBJ2-1, with D possibly being TRBD2 (5 bases). Trimming took 0 bases from V and 7 from J, leaving 14 bases between them. CDR3 length equals 15 residues. The V gene's germline CDR1 is SGHNT and CDR2 YYREEE (reference sequence). CDR3 DNA: TGTGCCAGCAGCTTGGTAGACTACCTGGGGAATGAGCAGTTCTTC. It translates to CASSLVDYLGNEQFF.

J is TRBJ1-3 and V is TRBV7-9, with D perhaps TRBD1 (5 bases). The germline V and J ends were trimmed by 1 base and 0 bases, with 10 bases remaining between them. The CDR3 runs 16 residues. Per the germline V gene, CDR1 is SEHNR and CDR2 is FQNEAQ (reference sequence). CDR3 in DNA: TGTGCCAGCAGCTTAGTTGTCAGGGACTCTGGAAACACCATATATTTT. It specifies CASSLVVRDSGNTIYF.

The CDR3: CASSTWDSSNYGYTF. The CDR3 DNA is TGTGCCAGTAGTACCTGGGACAGTTCAAACTATGGCTACACCTTC. V and J are TRBV19 and TRBJ1-2; the match to TRBD1 covers 7 bases. CDR3 length: 15 amino acids. The germline V gene encodes CDR1 LNHDA and CDR2 SQIVND (reference sequence). The V and J ends lost 4 bases and 2 bases, in that order; junction bases with no gene match: 7.

The V and J genes are TRBV6-5 and TRBJ1-1; possibly TRBD1 for D (6 bases). V was cut by 3 bases and J by 0 bases, with 11 bases left in between. Germline CDR1 is MNHEY and CDR2 is SVGAGI. This CDR3 has 15 amino acids. In nucleotides, the CDR3 is TGTGCCAGCAGTTATTCGAACAGGGTGAACACTGAAGCTTTCTTT. Residues: CASSYSNRVNTEAFF.

The chain employs TRBV27 and TRBJ1-2; possible D gene TRBD1, 6 bases. The CDR3 runs 16 residues. V was shortened by 4 bases and J by 2 bases, with 17 bases between the two germline ends. Per germline, CDR1 MNHEY and CDR2 SMNVEV (reference sequence). DNA for the CDR3: TGTGCCAGCAGTTCAGGGGACACAAGACGGAACTATGGCTACACCTTC. It is translated as CASSSGDTRRNYGYTF.

The chain has TRBV30 and TRBJ2-5; D call uncertain. This CDR3 contains 11 residues. The V end was cut by 0 bases, the J end by 5 bases, with 4 bases between. Germline V gene lookup returns CDR1 GTSNPN and CDR2 SVGIG (reference sequence). The CDR3 DNA reads as TGTGCCTGGAGTGTAAGCGAGACCCAGTACTTC. Amino acid sequence: CAWSVSETQYF.

This chain uses TRBV19 with TRBJ1-4; 9 positions match TRBD1. The CDR3 consists of 15 residues. Trimming cost V 5 bases and J 7 bases; bases outside gene matches: 8. Per germline, CDR1 LNHDA and CDR2 SQIVND (reference sequence). The CDR3, as DNA: TGTGCCAGTAGTTTCATACAGGGGGCGCGTGAAAAACTGTTTTTT. It yields the protein CASSFIQGAREKLFF.

CDR3 sequence reads: CASSLEHSYEQYF. DNA for the CDR3: TGTGCCAGCAGCTTAGAACACTCCTACGAGCAGTACTTC. The chain recombines TRBV7-3 with TRBJ2-7; D is unresolved. The CDR3 runs to 13 residues. CDR1 and CDR2 (germline): SGHTA, FQGTGA. V lost 2 bases to trimming and J lost 0 bases, with 5 bases between them.

This chain uses TRBV27 with TRBJ1-2; 8 bases map to TRBD1. Germline trimming cut 4 bases from V and 0 bases from J; bases unmatched to any gene: 4. CDR1 is MNHEY and CDR2 is SMNVEV in the germline V gene (reference sequence). The CDR3 spans 15 residues. The CDR3 reads CASSSTGGPNYGYTF. As DNA, the CDR3 is TGTGCCAGCAGTTCCACAGGGGGGCCTAACTATGGCTACACCTTC.

The gene calls are TRBV6-1 and TRBJ1-5, with D tentatively TRBD1 (6 bases). The germline V gene has CDR1 MNHNS and CDR2 SASEGT. V lost 2 bases to trimming and J lost 7 bases, with 15 bases between them. CDR3 length equals 15 residues. For the CDR3, the DNA is TGTGCCAGCAGTGAAACGCTGGGGGCCGACCAGCCCCAGCATTTT. This translates into CASSETLGADQPQHF.

V usage is TRBV29-1 and J usage is TRBJ2-7; 11 bases are shared with TRBD1. This CDR3 spans 14 amino acids. CDR1 SQVTM and CDR2 ANQGSEA come from the germline V gene. Trimming cost V 3 bases and J 3 bases; bases outside gene matches: 4. Here the CDR3 DNA reads TGCAGCGTTGACCTGGGGACAGGGGGCTACGAGCAGTACTTC. It translates to CSVDLGTGGYEQYF.

This clone appeared once. The gene calls are TRBV5-4 and TRBJ2-7, with TRBD1 matching 7 bases. V trimming: 4 bases; J trimming: 5 bases; junction bases outside the gene matches: 9. The CDR3 covers 14 residues. CDR1 SGHNT and CDR2 YYREEE come from the germline V gene (reference sequence). CDR3 amino acids: CASSPGTVKDEQYF. In nucleotides, the CDR3 is TGTGCCAGCAGCCCGGGGACAGTTAAGGACGAGCAGTACTTC. Combining the CDR3 with reference TRBV5-4 and TRBJ2-7 gives the whole variable domain ETGVTQSPTHLIKTRGQQVTLRCSSQSGHNTVSWYQQALGQGPQFIFQYYREEENGRGNFPPRFSGLQFPNYSSELNVNALELDDSALYLCASSPGTVKDEQYFGPGTRLTVT.

The genes are TRBV19 and TRBJ2-6; D perhaps matches TRBD1 (5 bases). The ends were cut back, 3 bases at V and 1 base at J, with 7 bases in the middle. The CDR3 runs to 15 residues. The germline CDR1 and CDR2 sequences are LNHDA and SQIVND (reference sequence). CDR3 protein: CASSIPGSGANVLTF. As DNA, the CDR3 is TGTGCCAGTAGTATTCCAGGGTCTGGGGCCAACGTCCTGACTTTC.

CDR3 sequence reads: CASSGAQNSPLHF. For the CDR3, the DNA is TGTGCCAGCAGCGGGGCCCAAAATTCACCCCTCCACTTT. The rearrangement links TRBV5-6 to TRBJ1-6; a possible D gene is TRBD1 (5 bases). The CDR3 totals 13 residues. The V gene's germline CDR1 is SGHDT and CDR2 YYEEEE. The V gene lost 4 bases and the J gene lost 7 bases, with 9 bases spanning the gap.